The 13 T cell receptor beta chains in this list originate from one sample, sequenced in a study of shared clonotypes between healthy human individuals. Naive CD8 cells comprised CD45RO-negative, CCR7-positively selected cells, excluding terminally differentiated effector memory CD45RA+ cells. Measured with immunoSEQ multiplex PCR; TCRdb has only the in-frame clones, and not every one. This table has 1.5 million to 2.5 million clones, approximately 94% appearing once. Material: naive CD8+ T cells sorted from blood. Source of these receptors: a man aged 18-30 years in good health.

The genes are TRBV6-5 and TRBJ2-1; D call uncertain. Looked up from germline, CDR1 is MNHEY and CDR2 is SVGAGI. Trimming shortened V by 5 bases and J by 4 bases, and 12 bases separated the two germline ends. This CDR3 has 14 amino acids. CDR3 loop: CASSLGNLYNEQFF. CDR3 DNA: TGTGCCAGCAGTCTGGGGAATCTTTACAATGAGCAGTTCTTC.

The chain uses TRBV18 and TRBJ2-3, with a possible D match to TRBD2 (6 bases). Deletions cut 3 bases from V and 0 bases from J, with 16 bases between. The germline CDR1 and CDR2 sequences are KGHSH and LQKENI. This CDR3 is built from 17 residues. The CDR3 nucleotides read TGTGCCAGCTCACCGGGGAGGTGGGGGACTAGCACAGATACGCAGTATTTT. It is translated as CASSPGRWGTSTDTQYF.

The CDR3 reads CASSELGDEQYF. Written as DNA, the CDR3 is TGTGCCAGCAGTGAACTGGGGGACGAGCAGTACTTC. The gene calls are TRBV6-1 and TRBJ2-7; D tentatively reads TRBD1 or TRBD2 (5 bases each). CDR3 length equals 12 residues. The ends were cut back, 2 bases at V and 5 bases at J, with 7 bases in the middle. Germline CDR1 reads MNHNS; CDR2 reads SASEGT.

This sequence joins TRBV9 and TRBJ2-3; D not certain. CDR1 is SGDLS, CDR2 YYNGEE, per germline. V lost 0 bases and J lost 4, with 12 bases in between. The CDR3 consists of 15 residues. CDR3 bases: TGTGCCAGCAGCGTAGACGGGCAGGTGGCAGATACGCAGTATTTT. Protein sequence: CASSVDGQVADTQYF.

The V gene is TRBV5-4, the J gene TRBJ2-7; D is unclear. V lost 3 bases and J lost 0, with 13 bases in between. The CDR3 is 15 amino acids. Germline V lookup: CDR1 SGHNT, CDR2 YYREEE (reference sequence). CDR3 DNA: TGTGCCAGCAGCTCTCCCCGCCTGGGCTCCTACGAGCAGTACTTC. Its translation: CASSSPRLGSYEQYF. Based on the CDR3 plus reference TRBV5-4 and TRBJ2-7, the full variable domain is ETGVTQSPTHLIKTRGQQVTLRCSSQSGHNTVSWYQQALGQGPQFIFQYYREEENGRGNFPPRFSGLQFPNYSSELNVNALELDDSALYLCASSSPRLGSYEQYFGPGTRLTVT.

V usage is TRBV11-3 and J usage is TRBJ1-2, with TRBD1 matching 7 bases. The CDR3 is 13 amino acids. V trimming: 11 bases; J trimming: 6 bases; junction bases outside the gene matches: 12. Germline assignment: CDR1 SGHNT and CDR2 YENEEA. The CDR3 spells CAGEVEQGNGYTF. The CDR3 region has the DNA TGTGCCGGAGAGGTGGAACAGGGGAATGGCTACACCTTC.

The genes are TRBV5-4 and TRBJ2-1, with D possibly being TRBD1 (6 bases). The CDR3 covers 13 residues. Germline loops: CDR1 SGHNT, CDR2 YYREEE (reference sequence). V lost 6 bases and J 4 bases, leaving 11 bases between the germline ends. CDR3 loop: CASNRAPYNEQFF. Written as DNA, the CDR3 is TGTGCCAGCAACAGGGCGCCTTACAATGAGCAGTTCTTC.

V is TRBV29-1 and J is TRBJ2-3; D unresolved. Germline loops: CDR1 SQVTM, CDR2 ANQGSEA. CDR3 length equals 13 residues. Trimming removed 6 bases from V and 2 bases from J, with 12 bases in between. CDR3 region: CSVATEHTDTQYF. The CDR3 coding sequence is TGCAGCGTGGCGACGGAACACACAGATACGCAGTATTTT.

The chain employs TRBV15 and TRBJ1-4, with unresolved D. CDR1 and CDR2 from the germline V gene are LNHNV and YYDKDF (reference sequence). V was cut by 3 bases and J by 0 bases, with 5 bases left in between. The CDR3 is 14 residues long. The CDR3 DNA follows: TGTGCCACCAGCAGTAGTGCAACTAATGAAAAACTGTTTTTT. Protein: CATSSSATNEKLFF.

The chain links TRBV11-1 to TRBJ2-7; the D gene could be TRBD1 or TRBD2 (5 bases each). Trimming shortened V by 2 bases and J by 5 bases, and 13 bases separated the two germline ends. From germline, CDR1 is SGHAT and CDR2 FQDESV (reference sequence). This CDR3 has 14 residues. The chain's CDR3 is CASSLFRDVDEQYF. The CDR3 bases are TGTGCCAGCAGCTTATTTCGGGACGTTGACGAGCAGTACTTC.

V and J are TRBV5-4 and TRBJ2-5; 11 bases agree with TRBD2. Germline assignment: CDR1 SGHNT and CDR2 YYREEE (reference sequence). The CDR3 loop spans 17 amino acids. V trimming: 0 bases; J trimming: 2 bases; junction bases outside the gene matches: 6. The CDR3 protein is CASSLVLAGAPQETQYF. DNA for the CDR3: TGTGCCAGCAGCTTGGTACTAGCGGGAGCCCCACAAGAGACCCAGTACTTC.

Concerning this clone: Within the sample, other DNA sequences also encode this same CDR3. V gene TRBV5-6 combines with J gene TRBJ2-7; D not certain. Trimming took 0 bases from V and 2 from J, leaving 9 bases between them. The CDR3 covers 14 residues. Germline CDR1 SGHDT, CDR2 YYEEEE. In DNA form, the CDR3 reads TGTGCCAGCAGCTTGGGTGACTCTACCTACGAGCAGTACTTC. Translating it yields CASSLGDSTYEQYF.

The gene calls are TRBV6-5 and TRBJ2-5; unclear D gene. Germline CDR1 MNHEY, CDR2 SVGAGI. V gave up 2 bases and J gave up 3 bases, with 10 bases separating them. The CDR3 has 14 amino acids. CDR3 region: CASSYIGGEETQYF. CDR3 sequence (DNA): TGTGCCAGCAGTTACATTGGCGGAGAAGAGACCCAGTACTTC.